The 8 T cell receptor beta chains listed next were all sequenced from one sample in a study of patients and donors after allogeneic stem cell transplantation. TCRdb passed the RT-PCR reads through MiXCR, listing each CDR3 protein once. The sample carries 800,000 to 1,000,000 distinct CDR3 sequences, about 20% recorded once. Material: blood, either unsorted or a sorted T cell fraction (not recorded which). These receptors were obtained from a human donor who was either an allogeneic HSCT recipient or a stem cell or donor lymphocyte infusion donor (not recorded which). It is not recorded whose cells these are; they may come from a transplant donor.

The chain uses TRBV27 and TRBJ2-3; TRBD1 aligns across 9 bases. Germline loops: CDR1 MNHEY, CDR2 SMNVEV (reference sequence). The trim removed 6 bases at V and 6 bases at J, leaving 7 bases unmatched. The CDR3 is 14 residues long. The CDR3 region has the DNA TGTGCCAGCAGCCCCGGGACAGGGTGGGATACGCAGTATTTT. Its protein is CASSPGTGWDTQYF.

Only one count was recorded for this clonotype. This rearrangement joins TRBV30 to TRBJ1-2, with 9 bases aligning to TRBD1. CDR3 size: 13 residues. The germline V gene encodes CDR1 GTSNPN and CDR2 SVGIG (reference sequence). CDR3 coding DNA: TGTTCCCCGGCGAGGGGACAGGGTAATGGCTACACCTTC. Protein: CSPARGQGNGYTF.

This clonotype has at least ten counts. This sequence joins TRBV12-3 or TRBV12-4 and TRBJ2-1; 10 bases line up with TRBD2. There are 15 residues in the CDR3. V dropped 2 bases and J dropped 9; count of bases not matched to a gene: 7. Here the CDR3 DNA reads TGTGCCAGCAGTTTACCCCTAGCGGGAGAGGCTGAGCAGTTCTTC. This codes for CASSLPLAGEAEQFF.

V gene TRBV10-3 combines with J gene TRBJ1-2, with D tentatively TRBD1 (5 bases). The CDR3 extends over 14 amino acids. Germline loops: CDR1 ENHRY, CDR2 SYGVKD. The V end lost 5 bases, the J end lost 7 bases, and 17 bases lay between the germline ends. In DNA form, the CDR3 reads TGTGCCATCAGTATCGGGGGGGAACCAGCTGGCTACACCTTC. This sequence encodes CAISIGGEPAGYTF.

J is TRBJ1-3 and V is TRBV7-4, with D unclear. The CDR3 consists of 14 residues. The V end lost 4 bases, the J end lost 4 bases, and 11 bases lay between the germline ends. Germline values: CDR1 SGHVT, CDR2 SQSDAQ. The CDR3 DNA is TGTGCCAGCAGCTGCGAGCCATGGGGAAACACCATATATTTT. Its translation is CASSCEPWGNTIYF.

The chain recombines TRBV20-1 with TRBJ2-3, with 7 nucleotides matching TRBD2. The length of the CDR3 is 15 residues. Germline CDR1 reads DFQATT; CDR2 reads SNEGSKA (reference sequence). V lost 2 bases to trimming and J lost 3 bases; unmatched junction nucleotides: 8. CDR3 bases: TGCAGTGCTAGAAAGCCTAGCGGCGTAACAGATACGCAGTATTTT. Protein sequence: CSARKPSGVTDTQYF.

This clonotype has a handful of counts. The chain recombines TRBV4-3 with TRBJ2-3; 8 bases fit TRBD2. Germline V gene data show CDR1 as LGHNA and CDR2 as YSLEER. V dropped 1 base and J dropped 6; count of bases not matched to a gene: 6. This CDR3 has 15 residues. The CDR3 coding sequence is TGCGCCAGCAGCCAAGTCGGCGGGGGGCTGGATACGCAGTATTTT. As protein: CASSQVGGGLDTQYF.

The chain combines TRBV9 with TRBJ1-2, with 10 nucleotides matching TRBD1. The V and J ends lost 0 bases and 5 bases, in that order; junction bases with no gene match: 4. The CDR3 consists of 15 residues. Looked up from germline, CDR1 is SGDLS and CDR2 is YYNGEE. CDR3 DNA: TGTGCCAGCAGCGTAGGGGGGACAGGGGATTATGGCTACACCTTC. Residues: CASSVGGTGDYGYTF.